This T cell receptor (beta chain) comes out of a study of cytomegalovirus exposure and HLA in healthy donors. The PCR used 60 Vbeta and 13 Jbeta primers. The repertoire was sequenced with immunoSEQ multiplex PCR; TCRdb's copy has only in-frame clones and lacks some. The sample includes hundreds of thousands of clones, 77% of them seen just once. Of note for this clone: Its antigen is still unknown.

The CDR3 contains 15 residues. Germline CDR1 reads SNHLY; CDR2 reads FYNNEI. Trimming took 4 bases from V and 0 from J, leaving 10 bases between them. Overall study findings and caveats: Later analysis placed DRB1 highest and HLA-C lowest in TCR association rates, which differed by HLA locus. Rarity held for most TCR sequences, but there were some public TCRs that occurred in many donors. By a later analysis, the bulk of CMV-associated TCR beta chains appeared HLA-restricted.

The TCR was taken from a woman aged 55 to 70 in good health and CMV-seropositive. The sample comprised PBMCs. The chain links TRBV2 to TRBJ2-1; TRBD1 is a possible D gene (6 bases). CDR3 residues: CASSVDRPSYNEQFF. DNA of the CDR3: TGTGCCAGCAGTGTTGACAGGCCCTCCTACAATGAGCAGTTCTTC.